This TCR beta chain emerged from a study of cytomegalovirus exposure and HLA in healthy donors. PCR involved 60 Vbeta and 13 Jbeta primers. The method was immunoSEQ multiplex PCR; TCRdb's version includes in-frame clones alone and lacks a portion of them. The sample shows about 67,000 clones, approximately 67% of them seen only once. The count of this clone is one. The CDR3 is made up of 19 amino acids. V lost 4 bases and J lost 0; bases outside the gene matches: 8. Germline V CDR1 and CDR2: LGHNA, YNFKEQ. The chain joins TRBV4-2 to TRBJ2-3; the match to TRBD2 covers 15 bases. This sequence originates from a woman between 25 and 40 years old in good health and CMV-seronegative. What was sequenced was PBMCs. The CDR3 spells CASSPYRTSGGASTDTQYF. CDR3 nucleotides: TGTGCCAGCAGCCCATATCGGACTAGCGGGGGGGCTAGCACAGATACGCAGTATTTT.